This TCR beta chain emerged from a study of OX40 agonist ivuxolimab in advanced cancers. Study overall: Mean age approximately 66 years, range 23 to 79; approximately 83% male. Regarding the study as a whole: The antigen specificity of the peripheral T cells (those that were expanded) was not determined. Individuals who were partial responders at 0.1-3.0 mg/kg had clonal expansion that ranked among the lowest.

On this clone: The antigen is undetermined.

Per the germline V gene, CDR1 is SGHRS and CDR2 is YFSETQ. Trimming left V 5 bases short and J 4 bases short, with 15 bases between. The CDR3 loop spans 14 amino acids. Sequenced by immunoSEQ multiplex PCR; TCRdb stores in-frame clones only, minus some. Altogether about 60,000 clones are present, about 89% being singletons, with the ten largest covering 0.95% to 1.4%. Peripheral blood came from all dose cohorts at three timepoints. Sequencing was performed on CD4+ or CD8+ T cells sorted from blood, taken in a trial of the OX40 agonist ivuxolimab. The sequence was obtained from an adult with an advanced solid tumor such as melanoma, head and neck, liver or kidney cancer. This chain uses TRBV5-1 with TRBJ1-1, with D tentatively TRBD1 (5 bases). CDR3 bases: TGCGCCAGCAGTAGGATGGGGGATGGCACTGAAGCTTTCTTT. It is translated as CASSRMGDGTEAFF.